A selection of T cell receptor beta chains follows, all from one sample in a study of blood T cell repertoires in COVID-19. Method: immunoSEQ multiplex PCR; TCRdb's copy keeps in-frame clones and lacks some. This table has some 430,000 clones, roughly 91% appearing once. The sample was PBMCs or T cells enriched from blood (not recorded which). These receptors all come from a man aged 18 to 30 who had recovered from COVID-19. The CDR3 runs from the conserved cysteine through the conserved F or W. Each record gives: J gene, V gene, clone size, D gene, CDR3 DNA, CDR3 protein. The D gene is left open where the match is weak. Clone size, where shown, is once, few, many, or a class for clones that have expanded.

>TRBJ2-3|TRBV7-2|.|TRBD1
TGTGCCAGCAGCTTACAGACAGGGGTTACAGATACGCAGTATTTT
CASSLQTGVTDTQYF
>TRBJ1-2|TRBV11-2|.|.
TGTGCCAGCAGCCAGTCAGGGTACTATGGCTACACCTTC
CASSQSGYYGYTF
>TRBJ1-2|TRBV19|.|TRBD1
TGTGCCAGTAGAGAGGACAGGGGGCCCTATGGCTACACCTTC
CASREDRGPYGYTF
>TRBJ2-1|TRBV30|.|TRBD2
TGTGCCTGGAGTGAGGGACTATTATATGAGCAGTTCTTC
CAWSEGLLYEQFF
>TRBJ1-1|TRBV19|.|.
TGTGCCAGTAGTCCCGTAAGAGCGGAAGCTTTCTTT
CASSPVRAEAFF
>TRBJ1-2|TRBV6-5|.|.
TGTGCCAGCCGTATGCTAACGAACTATGGCTACACCTTC
CASRMLTNYGYTF
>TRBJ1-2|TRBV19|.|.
TGTGCCAGTACCATGAAGTCCGGGACAAACTATGGCTACACCTTC
CASTMKSGTNYGYTF
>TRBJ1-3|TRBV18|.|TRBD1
TGTGCCAGCTCAGGAGGGACAGGAGCGAACACCATATATTTT
CASSGGTGANTIYF
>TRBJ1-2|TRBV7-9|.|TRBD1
TGTGCCAGCAATATGGACAGGGGGCTCGATGGCTACACCTTC
CASNMDRGLDGYTF
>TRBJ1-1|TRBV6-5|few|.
TGTGCCAGCAAGGCGGGGAAGGACACTGAAGCTTTCTTT
CASKAGKDTEAFF
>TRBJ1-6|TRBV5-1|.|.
TGCGCCAGCAGCTTGGCAGGGTTGGGTAATTCACCCCTCCACTTT
CASSLAGLGNSPLHF
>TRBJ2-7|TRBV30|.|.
TGTGCCTGGGGGGCTGACTACGAGCAGTACTTC
CAWGADYEQYF
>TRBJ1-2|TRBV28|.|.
TGTGCCAGCAAAAACAGAGATTTCTATGGCTACACCTTC
CASKNRDFYGYTF
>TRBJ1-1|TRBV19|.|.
TGTGCCAGTAGTATTCAACCCACAACTGAAGCTTTCTTT
CASSIQPTTEAFF
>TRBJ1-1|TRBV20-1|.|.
TGCAGTGCCTTCGGGGACACTGAAGCTTTCTTT
CSAFGDTEAFF
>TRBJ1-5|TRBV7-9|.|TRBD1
TGTGCCAGCAGCCGCGAGGGGGCTGTTCAGCCCCAGCATTTT
CASSREGAVQPQHF
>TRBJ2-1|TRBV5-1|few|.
TGCGCCAGCAGCTTGGAGGCGGCCTCCTACAATGAGCAGTTCTTC
CASSLEAASYNEQFF
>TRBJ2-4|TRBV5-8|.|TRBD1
TGTGCCAGCAGCGGGTGGACAGGGGAGCCCATTCAGTACTTC
CASSGWTGEPIQYF
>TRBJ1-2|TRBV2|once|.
TGTGCCAGCAGTGAAGCGCCCCGGTGGGGCTACACCTTC
CASSEAPRWGYTF
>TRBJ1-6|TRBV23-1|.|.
TGCGCCAGCAGATATCAGGACCGGGACACAGATAATTCACCCCTCCACTTT
CASRYQDRDTDNSPLHF
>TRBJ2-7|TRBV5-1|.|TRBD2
TGCGCCAGCAGCTTGGCCAGGGCTAGCGGGACCCCCTCCTACGAGCAGTACTTC
CASSLARASGTPSYEQYF
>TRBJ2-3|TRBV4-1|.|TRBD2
TGCGCCAGCAGCAAAATTATAGCGGGAGGGCCTGCGGATACGCAGTATTTT
CASSKIIAGGPADTQYF
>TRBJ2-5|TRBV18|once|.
TGTGCCAGCTCATTCGAAGAGACCCAGTACTTC
CASSFEETQYF
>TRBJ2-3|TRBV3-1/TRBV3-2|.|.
TGTGCCAGCAGCCAAGATGCGGATACGCAGTATTTT
CASSQDADTQYF
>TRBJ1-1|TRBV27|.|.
TGTGCCAGCAGTTTACGAGGTTTCACTGAAGCTTTCTTT
CASSLRGFTEAFF
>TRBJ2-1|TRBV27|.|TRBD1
TGTGCCAGCAAAAAGACAGGGAAGGACAGGAATGAGCAGTTCTTC
CASKKTGKDRNEQFF
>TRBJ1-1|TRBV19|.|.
TGTGCCAGTCCGCCGGGGTCCGCTGAAGCTTTCTTT
CASPPGSAEAFF
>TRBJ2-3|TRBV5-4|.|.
TGTGCCAGCAGTTCCGCAGGGGCGACTAGCACAGATACGCAGTATTTT
CASSSAGATSTDTQYF
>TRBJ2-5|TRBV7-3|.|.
TGTGCCAGCAGCCCCGGGGTAGCGACGCAAGAGACCCAGTACTTC
CASSPGVATQETQYF
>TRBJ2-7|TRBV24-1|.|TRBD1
TGTGCCACCAGAGAGCACAGGGGTGGCGAGCAGTACTTC
CATREHRGGEQYF
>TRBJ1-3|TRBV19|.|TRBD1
TGTGCCAGTAGTATTGGCCAGGGGGGATCTGGAGGTGGAAACACCATATATTTT
CASSIGQGGSGGGNTIYF
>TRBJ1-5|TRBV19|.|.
TGTGCCAGTAGTATAGAGTGGGGGGTCGGGGTTCAGCCCCAGCATTTT
CASSIEWGVGVQPQHF
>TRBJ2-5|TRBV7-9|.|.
TGTGCCAGCAGCAGAACAAAAGGGGCCAGGGAAGAGACCCAGTACTTC
CASSRTKGAREETQYF
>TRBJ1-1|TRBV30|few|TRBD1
TGTGCCTGGAGGCGTACAGGGGAAACTGAAGCTTTCTTT
CAWRRTGETEAFF
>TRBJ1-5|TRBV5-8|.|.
TGTGCCAGCACGTCCGCTAACAGGGTTGATCAGCCCCAGCATTTT
CASTSANRVDQPQHF
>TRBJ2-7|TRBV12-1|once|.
TGTGCCAGCAGCTTTGGGTCTAGCGCCAACGAGCAGTACTTC
CASSFGSSANEQYF
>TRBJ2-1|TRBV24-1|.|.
TGTGCCACCAGTGAAACGACTCGGGGTGAGCAGTTCTTC
CATSETTRGEQFF
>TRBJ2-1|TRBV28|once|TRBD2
TGTGCCAGCAGTTACGAGATAGCGGGGGAAAATGAGCAGTTCTTC
CASSYEIAGENEQFF
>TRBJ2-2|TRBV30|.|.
TGTGCCTGGAAGGGCAGGGAGGACACCGGGGAGCTGTTTTTT
CAWKGREDTGELFF
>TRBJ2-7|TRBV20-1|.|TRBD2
TGCAGTGCTAGTTCCGGTAGCGGGTACTACGAGCAGTACTTC
CSASSGSGYYEQYF
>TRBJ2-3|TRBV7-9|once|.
TGTGCCAGCAGCTTTCCCGTCAGCACAGATACGCAGTATTTT
CASSFPVSTDTQYF
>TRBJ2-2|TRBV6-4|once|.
TGTGCCAGCAGCGTAGCGCCAGAGGGCGGGGAGCTGTTTTTT
CASSVAPEGGELFF
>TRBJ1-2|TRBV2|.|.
TGTGCCAGCAGTGAACGGGAGGGACGGGGCTACACCTTC
CASSEREGRGYTF
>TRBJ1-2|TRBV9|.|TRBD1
TGTGCCAGCAGCGCCCCGGACAGGGACGCTAACTATGGCTACACCTTC
CASSAPDRDANYGYTF